The sequence of this T cell receptor (beta chain) was determined in a study of cytomegalovirus exposure and HLA in healthy donors. Study-level results: Several top significant clusters appeared, in a later analysis, to be linked to common viral pathogens. The authors later linked a missense DCLRE1C variant to TCR beta V- and J-gene trimming.

As regards this clone: Its antigen is undetermined.

The PCR contained 60 Vbeta and 13 Jbeta primers. Produced via immunoSEQ multiplex PCR; TCRdb's table is partial and in-frame only. The table shows 210,000 or so clones, with about 89% occurring only once. V was cut by 0 bases and J by 2 bases, with 10 bases left in between. Germline values: CDR1 ENHRY, CDR2 SYGVKD. This CDR3 comprises 15 residues. This TCR was recovered from a woman in her late teens or twenties in good health and CMV-seronegative. Sequenced material: PBMCs. The chain uses TRBV10-3 and TRBJ1-1, with no clear D. CDR3 in amino acids: CAISESGEANTEAFF. The CDR3 DNA reads as TGTGCCATCAGTGAGTCCGGGGAAGCTAACACTGAAGCTTTCTTT.